The text below deals with one T cell receptor (beta chain). This clonotype was seen at least ten times. Its antigen remains undetermined. Within one base of it there is no much larger clone, and no base qualities were kept. CDR3 length: 13 amino acids, cysteine to phenylalanine. The retained sequence is limited to the CDR3, 39 bases, with the frame set at the first base. V ends up 7 bases short and J 1 base short, with an unmatched junction base count of 3. In the germline V gene, CDR1 corresponds to SNHLY and CDR2 to FYNNEI. This record comes from a study of read filtering for tumor transcriptome and immune sequencing (dated by TCRdb to the early 2020s). Concerning the study at large: The cohort consisted of approximately 17 male and under 15 female patients, with a mean age of roughly 67 years and an age range of roughly 45 to 85. By revised international staging, eight or nine patients were R-ISS I, about 16 were R-ISS II and 6 or 7 were R-ISS III. After DNase treatment, whole-transcriptome libraries were prepared with the TruSeq RNA Access Library Prep Kit. TCR-region mapped reads per sample ranged from about 4.05 to 10.27 million with IR-seq versus only roughly 75 to 1273 with RNA-seq. The study compared TCR repertoires from targeted immune repertoire sequencing and bulk whole-transcriptome sequencing run on the same bone marrow samples. As a main aim, a read-filtering strategy for immune repertoire data was addressed, with the specific question being whether clonotypes supported by a single read should be removed.

Study-level results and caveats: The sorted CD138-negative fraction was composed of a mixed bone marrow immune population rather than of purified T cells. The correlation between IR-seq and RNA-seq shared clonotype proportions was increased by removal of single-read clonotypes. Single-read clonotypes made up roughly four fifths of clonotypes but 3.5% to 4.5% of total reads in IR-seq, and 70% to 75% of clonotypes and about 45% of reads in RNA-seq. Compared with RNA-seq, IR-seq captured clonotypes at much higher depth and more reliably, and a smaller IR-seq throughput was enough to identify most shared clonotypes.

The Immunoverse kit was used to build TCR libraries from 400 ng RNA, with molecular barcoded adaptors covering alpha/delta and beta/gamma chains. TCR library preparation used the same RNA that was used for transcriptome sequencing. Sequencing of TCR libraries was carried out on an Illumina HiSeq 4000 with 2 x 150 cycles. In the source study's methods: MiXCR aligned TCR reads to human V, D, J and C references and assembled the aligned reads into CDR3 clonotypes, with quality filtering and error correction included. Clonotype counts and gene usage diversity were analyzed with the tcR package in R. Raw mapping reads were checked after the RNA-seq reads had been mapped by STAR aligner version 2.5.3a onto the human GRCh37 genome. To test how sequencing depth affected the clonotypes detected, IR-seq fastq files were randomly downsampled with Seqtk 1.3. TCRdb applied fastp at Q25 and MiXCR to the public reads, then kept only in-frame beta chains. Every CDR3 protein is listed once, alongside the most common genes and DNA of its rows. TCRdb's processing, not the authors' own work, is the source of the V and J calls. For this sample the table gives roughly 35,000 distinct CDR3 sequences, of which approximately 14% were detected only once. Clones ranked in the top ten supply about 39% of the sample.

Bone marrow was sampled from every patient at the time of active disease. Ficoll-Hypaque density gradient centrifugation was used to isolate the bone marrow mononuclear cells. Myeloma plasma cells were removed and CD138-negative cells were obtained by negative selection following labeling with CD138 magnetic microbeads on a MACS separator. Flow cytometry with CD138 antibodies on an Attune NxT was used to check how pure the isolated cells were. Total RNA was extracted with TRIzol reagent and quantified with a NanoDrop spectrophotometer. For each patient, the CD138-negative bone marrow sample underwent paired RNA-seq and IR-seq.

What was sequenced was a population of CD138-negative cells sorted from bone marrow. Interpreted using the paper, the cell subset or site label stands for: bone marrow mononuclear cells depleted of CD138+ plasma/myeloma cells by negative magnetic selection. The V and J genes are TRBV2 and TRBJ1-1; TRBD1 fits 7 bases in the junction. The receptor was derived from a donor aged 40 or over with multiple myeloma. The sequenced DNA: TGTGCCAGCACCCGGGACAGGAACACTGAAGCTTTCTTT. This encodes CASTRDRNTEAFF.